The 27 T cell receptor beta chains reported below all come from one sample, sequenced in a study of technical replicates of blood from several donors. Clones were sequenced by immunoSEQ multiplex PCR, and TCRdb holds only the in-frame ones, with some missing. The sample includes 55,000 to 80,000 clones, roughly 98% of them seen just once. Source material: T cells isolated from PBMCs. These receptors originate from a human donor in good health.

V gene TRBV30 combines with J gene TRBJ1-2; D is unclear. From germline, CDR1 is GTSNPN and CDR2 SVGIG (reference sequence). The CDR3 sequence is 11 residues long. The V and J ends lost 5 bases and 1 base respectively, with 5 bases between them. This CDR3 reads CAWSSNYGYTF. CDR3 bases: TGTGCCTGGTCCAGTAACTATGGCTACACCTTC.

The CDR3: CATSPVGGEDEQYF. For the CDR3, the DNA is TGTGCCACCAGCCCGGTGGGCGGGGAGGACGAGCAGTACTTC. The gene calls are TRBV15 and TRBJ2-7, with D tentatively TRBD2 (6 bases). The germline V gene has CDR1 LNHNV and CDR2 YYDKDF (reference sequence). V dropped 5 bases and J dropped 5 bases, with 16 bases sitting between them. The length of the CDR3 is 14 residues.

This chain links TRBV6-6 with TRBJ1-1; no firm D call. CDR3 length equals 14 residues. The germline V gene encodes CDR1 MNHNY and CDR2 SVGAGI (reference sequence). Deletions cut 6 bases from V and 4 bases from J, with 15 bases between. CDR3 amino acids: CASSPPEGGTEAFF. CDR3 DNA: TGTGCCAGCAGCCCGCCTGAAGGAGGCACTGAAGCTTTCTTT.

This chain uses TRBV19 with TRBJ2-5, with D possibly being TRBD1 (6 bases). This CDR3 is built from 14 residues. Germline V gene data show CDR1 as LNHDA and CDR2 as SQIVND (reference sequence). Trimming took off 4 bases at V and 0 bases at J, with 9 bases between the two ends. The CDR3, as DNA: TGTGCCAGTAGTAGGACAGTTAACCAAGAGACCCAGTACTTC. This encodes CASSRTVNQETQYF.

V and J are TRBV5-1 and TRBJ2-7; TRBD2 aligns across 7 bases. This CDR3 has 13 amino acids. V shed 4 bases, J shed 3 bases, and the junction held 4 bases outside the gene matches. Germline V CDR1 and CDR2: SGHRS, YFSETQ. The CDR3 here is CASSPSGNYEQYF. The CDR3 bases are TGCGCCAGCAGCCCTAGCGGCAACTACGAGCAGTACTTC.

The V call is TRBV5-5, the J call TRBJ1-1; D call uncertain. CDR1 is SGHKS and CDR2 is YYEKEE in the germline V gene (reference sequence). Trimming took off 2 bases at V and 4 bases at J, with 9 bases between the two ends. The CDR3 is 13 amino acids. DNA for the CDR3: TGTGCCAGCAGCTTAGAGGATGGCACTGAAGCTTTCTTT. As protein: CASSLEDGTEAFF.

CDR3 sequence (DNA): TGTGCCAGCAGCTCCCTGAGAGGGAGTGAAAAACTGTTTTTT. Amino acid sequence: CASSSLRGSEKLFF. The chain uses TRBV7-6 and TRBJ1-4; no clear D gene. V lost 4 bases and J lost 7, with 13 bases in between. The CDR3 totals 14 residues. Looked up from germline, CDR1 is SGHVS and CDR2 is FNYEAQ.

The J gene is TRBJ1-5, the V gene TRBV6-1, with D perhaps matching TRBD1 (5 bases). This CDR3 is 15 amino acids long. The V end was cut by 4 bases, the J end by 9 bases, with 19 bases between. Per the germline V gene, CDR1 is MNHNS and CDR2 is SASEGT. CDR3 sequence (DNA): TGTGCCAGCAGTGTTCGCGGCAGGGTTCGTCGGCCCCAGCATTTT. Its translation: CASSVRGRVRRPQHF.

The rearrangement links TRBV7-8 to TRBJ1-2, with D possibly matching TRBD1 (5 bases). V gave up 0 bases and J gave up 5 bases, with 7 bases separating them. The CDR3 consists of 13 residues. Germline values: CDR1 SGHVS, CDR2 FQNEAQ. CDR3 residues: CASSLAQGYGYTF. DNA of the CDR3: TGTGCCAGCAGCTTAGCCCAGGGTTATGGCTACACCTTC.

DNA for the CDR3: TGCGCCCACTTCTCGAACACCGGGGAGCTGTTTTTT. It encodes CAHFSNTGELFF. The chain carries TRBV29-1 and TRBJ2-2; the D is unclear. Germline CDR1 is SQVTM and CDR2 is ANQGSEA. There are 12 residues in the CDR3.

The CDR3, as DNA: TGCGCCAGCAGCGGGCTAGCGGACGAGCAGTACTTC. Translating gives CASSGLADEQYF. The rearrangement links TRBV5-1 to TRBJ2-7; 7 bases align to TRBD2. In germline, CDR1 is SGHRS, CDR2 YFSETQ. This CDR3 contains 12 residues. V was clipped by 4 bases and J by 5 bases; unmatched bases: 3.

This clone was recorded only once. V usage is TRBV5-1 and J usage is TRBJ1-1; a weak D match, TRBD1 (6 bases). Germline CDR1 is SGHRS and CDR2 is YFSETQ. CDR3 size: 14 residues. V shed 3 bases and J shed 4 bases, with 13 bases lying between them. The CDR3 sequence: CASSSRGESTEAFF. The CDR3 nucleotides are TGCGCCAGCAGCTCCAGGGGAGAGAGCACTGAAGCTTTCTTT.

The V call is TRBV5-5, the J call TRBJ2-2; TRBD2 might be the D (6 bases). This CDR3 is 15 amino acids long. V lost 0 bases and J lost 6, with 12 bases in between. CDR1 SGHKS and CDR2 YYEKEE come from the germline V gene (reference sequence). The CDR3 DNA sequence: TGTGCCAGCAGCTTGGGTGTTTGGGGGGCCGGGGAGCTGTTTTTT. This sequence encodes CASSLGVWGAGELFF.

The genes are TRBV15 and TRBJ2-3; 13 nucleotides match TRBD2. This CDR3 has 18 amino acids. V was pared by 3 bases and J by 5 bases, with 11 bases of the junction left unmatched. Germline lookup yields CDR1 LNHNV and CDR2 YYDKDF (reference sequence). In DNA, the CDR3 is TGTGCCACCAGCAGTTCAGTGGGCGGGACTAGCGGGAAAGATACGCAGTATTTT. Its translation is CATSSSVGGTSGKDTQYF.

The chain employs TRBV6-1 and TRBJ1-1, with D perhaps matching TRBD1 (5 bases). V was pared by 3 bases and J by 0 bases, with 17 bases between. Germline values: CDR1 MNHNS, CDR2 SASEGT. The CDR3 length is 17 residues. The CDR3 nucleotides read TGTGCCAGCAGTGATGGCTCGACAGACACACTGAACACTGAAGCTTTCTTT. Its protein is CASSDGSTDTLNTEAFF.

The rearrangement joins TRBV4-1 to TRBJ2-7; D is uncertain. Trimming took off 3 bases at V and 1 base at J, with 13 bases between the two ends. Per the germline V gene, CDR1 is MGHRA and CDR2 is YSYEKL. The CDR3 consists of 15 residues. The CDR3 protein is CASSQQGDGSYEQYF. The CDR3 DNA reads as TGCGCCAGCAGCCAGCAAGGAGACGGATCCTACGAGCAGTACTTC.

The chain uses TRBV6-4 and TRBJ2-3; no reliable D call. The ends were cut back, 4 bases at V and 2 bases at J, with 10 bases in the middle. The V gene's germline CDR1 is MRHNA and CDR2 SNTAGT. The CDR3 contains 14 residues. CDR3 sequence reads: CASSASYNTDTQYF. In nucleotides, the CDR3 is TGTGCCAGCAGTGCAAGTTACAACACAGATACGCAGTATTTT.

The chain carries TRBV30 and TRBJ1-4; no clear D. V shed 3 bases and J shed 8 bases, with 22 bases lying between them. In germline, CDR1 is GTSNPN, CDR2 SVGIG (reference sequence). The CDR3 runs 16 residues. CDR3 in DNA: TGTGCCTGGAGCGCTCAGAACAGCGGAGGTATGGAAAAACTGTTTTTT. Translation gives CAWSAQNSGGMEKLFF.

The CDR3 loop reads CASSEREGMTYEQYF. The CDR3 region has the DNA TGTGCCAGCAGTGAGCGGGAGGGGATGACCTACGAGCAGTACTTC. V is TRBV2 and J is TRBJ2-7; 9 bases line up with TRBD2. Germline V CDR1 and CDR2: SNHLY, FYNNEI. With V trimmed by 3 bases and J by 2 bases, 5 bases remained unmatched. This CDR3 contains 15 residues.

The chain combines TRBV6-1 with TRBJ1-2, with a tentative D call TRBD1 (6 bases). Germline V gene lookup returns CDR1 MNHNS and CDR2 SASEGT. This CDR3 has 12 residues. V lost 7 bases and J 8 bases, leaving 14 bases between the germline ends. CDR3 DNA sequence: TGTGCCAGCACCGGCTACAGGGACGGCTACACCTTC. Protein product: CASTGYRDGYTF.

This chain links TRBV29-1 with TRBJ2-7; 7 bases map to TRBD1. The CDR3 contains 13 residues. Looked up from germline, CDR1 is SQVTM and CDR2 is ANQGSEA. V shed 4 bases and J 2 bases; nucleotides not matched to a gene: 5. CDR3 in DNA: TGCAGCGTTGCCCGACAGGGCCCCTACGAGCAGTACTTC. This codes for CSVARQGPYEQYF.

V is TRBV6-5 and J is TRBJ2-7; no clear D gene. The CDR3 runs 15 residues. The V end was cut by 6 bases, the J end by 4 bases, with 19 bases between. CDR1 and CDR2 (germline): MNHEY, SVGAGI. For the CDR3, the DNA is TGTGCCAGCAGCCCTCCCCACAGAGCCCAGTACGAGCAGTACTTC. It codes for CASSPPHRAQYEQYF.

As regards this clone: Other DNA sequences in this specimen translate into the identical CDR3. V gene TRBV5-1 combines with J gene TRBJ2-7; D might be TRBD1 (5 bases). V lost 1 base and J 4 bases, leaving 15 bases between the germline ends. Per the germline V gene, CDR1 is SGHRS and CDR2 is YFSETQ. This CDR3 comprises 15 residues. Here the CDR3 reads CASSLSQGRSYEQYF. The CDR3 region has the DNA TGCGCCAGCAGCTTGTCGCAGGGCAGGTCTTACGAGCAGTACTTC.

The chain employs TRBV7-8 and TRBJ1-1; 7 nucleotides line up with TRBD1. CDR3 length: 17 amino acids. Germline V lookup: CDR1 SGHVS, CDR2 FQNEAQ. The V and J ends lost 5 bases and 6 bases, in that order; junction bases with no gene match: 18. The CDR3 DNA reads TGTGCCAGCAGCCCATCGACAGGGTGGAGACGGGTTGCTGAAGCTTTCTTT. Its protein product is CASSPSTGWRRVAEAFF.

This chain's CDR3 is CASTEQGVSYEQYF. CDR3 in DNA: TGTGCCAGCACCGAACAGGGAGTGTCCTACGAGCAGTACTTC. V and J are TRBV7-8 and TRBJ2-7; D is perhaps TRBD1 (6 bases). Germline CDR1 and CDR2: SGHVS and FQNEAQ. Trimming took off 7 bases at V and 1 base at J, with 14 bases between the two ends. This CDR3 contains 14 residues. Together with reference TRBV7-8 and TRBJ2-7, the CDR3 gives the full variable domain: GAGVSQSPRYKVAKRGQDVALRCDPISGHVSLFWYQQALGQGPEFLTYFQNEAQLDKSGLPSDRFFAERPEGSVSTLKIQRTQQEDSAVYLCASTEQGVSYEQYFGPGTRLTVT.

V usage is TRBV25-1 and J usage is TRBJ2-1; D may be TRBD2 (5 bases). The CDR3 is 13 residues long. Germline loops: CDR1 MGHDK, CDR2 SYGVNS. V was trimmed by 3 bases and J by 4 bases, leaving 7 bases between them. CDR3 region: CASSDRRYNEQFF. DNA for the CDR3: TGTGCCAGCAGTGACCGGAGGTACAATGAGCAGTTCTTC.

The CDR3 coding sequence is TGTGCCAGCAGTTCGAGACTAGCGGGAGTCGACACCGGGGAGCTGTTTTTT. It yields the protein CASSSRLAGVDTGELFF. V usage is TRBV27 and J usage is TRBJ2-2, with 12 bases aligning to TRBD2. This CDR3 has 17 residues. Losses at the gene ends were 4 bases for V and 3 bases for J; bases not matched to a gene: 6. Germline V gives CDR1 MNHEY, CDR2 SMNVEV (reference sequence).